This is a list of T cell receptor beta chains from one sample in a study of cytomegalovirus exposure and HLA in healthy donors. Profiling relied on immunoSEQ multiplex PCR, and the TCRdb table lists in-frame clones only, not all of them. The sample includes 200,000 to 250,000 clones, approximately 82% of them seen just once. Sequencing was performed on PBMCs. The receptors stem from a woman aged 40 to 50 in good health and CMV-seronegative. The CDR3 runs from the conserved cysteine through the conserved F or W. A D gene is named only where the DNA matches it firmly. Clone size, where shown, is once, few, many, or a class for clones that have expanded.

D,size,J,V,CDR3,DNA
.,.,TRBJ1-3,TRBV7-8,CASSLGARAGNTIYF,TGTGCCAGCAGCTTAGGGGCCCGAGCCGGAAACACCATATATTTT
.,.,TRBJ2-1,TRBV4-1,CASSQGLLASYNEQFF,TGCGCCAGCAGCCAAGGACTCCTCGCCTCCTACAATGAGCAGTTCTTC
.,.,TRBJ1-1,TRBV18,CASSPPGGDTEAFF,TGTGCCAGCTCACCACCCGGCGGGGACACTGAAGCTTTCTTT
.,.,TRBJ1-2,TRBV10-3,CAISDRPNYGYTF,TGTGCCATCAGTGACAGGCCTAACTATGGCTACACCTTC
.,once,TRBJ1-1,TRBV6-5,CASSYGGRNTEAFF,TGTGCCAGCAGTTATGGAGGGAGGAACACTGAAGCTTTCTTT
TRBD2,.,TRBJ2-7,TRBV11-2,CASSSSGGAYEQYF,TGTGCCAGCAGCTCTAGCGGGGGGGCCTACGAGCAGTACTTC
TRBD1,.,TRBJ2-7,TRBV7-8,CASSLAGDSFKYEQYF,TGTGCCAGCAGCTTAGCCGGGGACAGTTTCAAATACGAGCAGTACTTC
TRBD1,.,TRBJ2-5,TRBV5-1,CASGARQGSRETQYF,TGCGCCAGTGGGGCCCGACAGGGCTCTAGAGAGACCCAGTACTTC
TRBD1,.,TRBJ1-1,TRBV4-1,CASSQDGQGPGAFF,TGCGCCAGCAGCCAAGACGGACAGGGCCCGGGAGCTTTCTTT
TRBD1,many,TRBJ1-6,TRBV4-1,CASSQSFDRGFNSPLHF,TGCGCCAGCAGCCAAAGCTTCGACAGGGGGTTTAATTCACCCCTCCACTTT
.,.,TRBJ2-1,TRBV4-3,CASSQVLAAASSYNEQFF,TGCGCCAGCAGCCAAGTCCTCGCAGCGGCAAGCTCCTACAATGAGCAGTTCTTC